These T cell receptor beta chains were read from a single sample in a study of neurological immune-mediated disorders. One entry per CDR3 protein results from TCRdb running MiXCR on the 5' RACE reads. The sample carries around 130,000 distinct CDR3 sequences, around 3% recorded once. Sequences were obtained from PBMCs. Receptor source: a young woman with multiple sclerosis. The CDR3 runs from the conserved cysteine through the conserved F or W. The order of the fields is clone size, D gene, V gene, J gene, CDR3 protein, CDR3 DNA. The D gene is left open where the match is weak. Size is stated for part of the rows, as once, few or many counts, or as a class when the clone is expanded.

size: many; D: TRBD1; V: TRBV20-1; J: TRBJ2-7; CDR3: CSARDVPGQGYEQYF; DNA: TGCAGTGCTAGAGACGTCCCGGGACAGGGCTACGAGCAGTACTTC
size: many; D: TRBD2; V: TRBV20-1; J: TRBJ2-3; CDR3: CSASFSRGGTDTQYF; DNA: TGCAGTGCTAGCTTTTCCCGGGGGGGCACAGATACGCAGTATTTT
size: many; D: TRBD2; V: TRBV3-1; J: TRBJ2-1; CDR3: CASSQGGTSGRIPNNEQFF; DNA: TGTGCCAGCAGCCAAGGGGGGACTAGCGGGAGGATTCCTAACAATGAGCAGTTCTTC
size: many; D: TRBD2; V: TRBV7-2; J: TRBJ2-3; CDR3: CASTYYRGGSTDTQYF; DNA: TGTGCCAGCACATACTACCGGGGGGGAAGCACAGATACGCAGTATTTT
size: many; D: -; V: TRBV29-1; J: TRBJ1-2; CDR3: CSVEGLAGRDGYTF; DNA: TGCAGCGTTGAAGGTCTAGCGGGTAGGGATGGCTACACCTTC
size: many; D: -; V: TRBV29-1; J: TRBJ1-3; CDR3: CSVLTGTTGNTIYF; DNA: TGCAGCGTCCTGACAGGAACGACTGGAAACACCATATATTTT
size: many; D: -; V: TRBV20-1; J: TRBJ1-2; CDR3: CSVGVGIFDGYTF; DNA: TGCAGTGTCGGGGTAGGGATTTTCGATGGCTACACCTTC
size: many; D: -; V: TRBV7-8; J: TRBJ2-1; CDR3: CASSLRGHNEQFF; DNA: TGTGCCAGCAGCTTAAGAGGGCACAATGAGCAGTTCTTC
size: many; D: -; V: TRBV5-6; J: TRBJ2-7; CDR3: CASSLSYREGYEQYF; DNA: TGTGCCAGCAGCTTGAGTTACAGGGAGGGCTACGAGCAGTACTTC
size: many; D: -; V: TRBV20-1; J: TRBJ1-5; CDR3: CSARQGTSQPQHF; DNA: TGCAGTGCTAGACAGGGGACGAGTCAGCCCCAGCATTTT
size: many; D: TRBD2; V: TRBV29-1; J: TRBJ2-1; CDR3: CSVASGSTLGQFF; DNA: TGCAGCGTCGCTAGCGGTTCCACCTTGGGGCAGTTCTTC
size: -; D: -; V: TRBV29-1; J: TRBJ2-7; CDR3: CSVLRQGIKEQYF; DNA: TGCAGCGTTTTGAGGCAGGGGATCAAAGAGCAGTACTTC
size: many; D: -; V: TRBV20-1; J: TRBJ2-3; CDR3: CSASPAKTDTQYF; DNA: TGCAGTGCTAGCCCAGCAAAGACAGATACGCAGTATTTT
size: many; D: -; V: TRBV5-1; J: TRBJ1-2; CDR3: CASSLEGNPNYGYTF; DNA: TGCGCCAGCAGCTTGGAGGGGAACCCTAACTATGGCTACACCTTC
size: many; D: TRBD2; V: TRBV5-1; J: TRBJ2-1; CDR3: CASSPSGGDEQFF; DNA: TGCGCCAGCAGCCCGAGCGGGGGCGATGAGCAGTTCTTC
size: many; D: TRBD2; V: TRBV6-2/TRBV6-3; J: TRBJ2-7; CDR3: CASKPSGVSSYEQYF; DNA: TGTGCCAGCAAGCCTAGCGGGGTTAGCTCCTACGAGCAGTACTTC
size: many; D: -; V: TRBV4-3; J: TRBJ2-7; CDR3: CASSQGTLGAESSYEQYF; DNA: TGCGCCAGCAGCCAAGGCACGTTAGGAGCGGAGTCCTCCTACGAGCAGTACTTC
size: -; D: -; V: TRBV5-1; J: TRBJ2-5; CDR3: CASSEFPGETQYF; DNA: TGCGCCAGCAGCGAATTTCCGGGGGAGACCCAGTACTTC
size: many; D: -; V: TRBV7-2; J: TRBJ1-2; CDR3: CASSRYGREKGYTF; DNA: TGTGCCAGCAGCCGGTACGGCAGGGAGAAAGGCTACACCTTC
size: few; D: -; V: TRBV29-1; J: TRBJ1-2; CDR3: CSVRGNTYGYTF; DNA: TGCAGCGTTCGGGGGAATACCTATGGCTACACCTTC
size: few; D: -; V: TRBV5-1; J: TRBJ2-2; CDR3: CASSLDRAGPAGELFF; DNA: TGCGCCAGCAGCTTGGATCGGGCAGGGCCGGCGGGGGAGCTGTTTTTT
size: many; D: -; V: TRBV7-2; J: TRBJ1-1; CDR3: CASSKRGTTENTEAFF; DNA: TGTGCCAGCAGCAAAAGAGGGACCACAGAGAACACTGAAGCTTTCTTT
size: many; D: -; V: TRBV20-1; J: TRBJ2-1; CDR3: CSAFDENSPNEQFF; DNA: TGCAGTGCCTTCGACGAAAACTCTCCCAATGAGCAGTTCTTC
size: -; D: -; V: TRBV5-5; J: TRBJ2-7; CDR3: CASSQSASVRAYEQYF; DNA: TGTGCCAGCAGCCAGTCCGCTAGCGTGAGAGCCTACGAGCAGTACTTC
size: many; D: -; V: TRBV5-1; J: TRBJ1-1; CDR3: CASSLAWTDQRIENTEAFF; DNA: TGCGCCAGCAGCTTGGCCTGGACAGACCAACGAATTGAGAACACTGAAGCTTTCTTT
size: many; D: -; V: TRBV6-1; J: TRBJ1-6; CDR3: CASSEARGGWDSPLHF; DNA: TGTGCCAGCAGTGAAGCGCGGGGTGGATGGGATTCACCCCTCCACTTT
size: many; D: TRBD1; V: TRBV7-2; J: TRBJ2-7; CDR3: CASRGQSSYEQYF; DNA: TGTGCCAGCAGGGGACAGTCCTCCTACGAGCAGTACTTC
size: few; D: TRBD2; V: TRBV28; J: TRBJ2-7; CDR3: CASSPAGLAEGGAAYEQYF; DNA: TGTGCCAGCAGTCCAGCGGGACTAGCGGAGGGAGGGGCCGCCTACGAGCAGTACTTC
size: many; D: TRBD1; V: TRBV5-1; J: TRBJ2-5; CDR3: CATQKQGAVEETQYF; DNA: TGCGCCACCCAAAAACAGGGGGCGGTTGAGGAGACCCAGTACTTC
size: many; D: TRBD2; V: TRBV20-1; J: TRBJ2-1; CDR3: CSAQYSGGIVEQFF; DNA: TGCAGTGCTCAATATAGCGGGGGGATAGTAGAGCAGTTCTTC
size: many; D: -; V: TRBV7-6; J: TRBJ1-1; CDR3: CASSPSPGVTEAFF; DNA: TGTGCCAGCAGCCCATCTCCGGGGGTCACTGAAGCTTTCTTT
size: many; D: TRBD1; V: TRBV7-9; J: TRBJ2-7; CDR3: CASSYRDRSSSYEQYF; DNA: TGTGCCAGCAGCTACCGGGACAGGTCGAGCTCCTACGAGCAGTACTTC
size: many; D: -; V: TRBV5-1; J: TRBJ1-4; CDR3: CASSLDTVNEKLFF; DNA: TGCGCCAGCAGCTTGGATACGGTTAATGAAAAACTGTTTTTT
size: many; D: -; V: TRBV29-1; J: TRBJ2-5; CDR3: CSVEEGSGGVETQYF; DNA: TGCAGCGTTGAAGAAGGTAGTGGAGGGGTCGAGACCCAGTACTTC
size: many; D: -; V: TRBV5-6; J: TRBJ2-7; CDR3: CASSLQDLYEQYF; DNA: TGTGCCAGCAGCTTGCAAGACCTTTACGAGCAGTACTTC
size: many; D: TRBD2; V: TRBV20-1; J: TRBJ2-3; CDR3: CSATLGLAGAVADTQYF; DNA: TGCAGTGCTACGTTGGGACTAGCGGGAGCGGTCGCAGATACGCAGTATTTT
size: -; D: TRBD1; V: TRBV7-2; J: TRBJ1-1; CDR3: CASSSTGARAEAFF; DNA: TGTGCCAGCAGCTCGACAGGGGCGCGGGCTGAAGCTTTCTTT
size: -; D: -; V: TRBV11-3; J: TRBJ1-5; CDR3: CASSWEAAQPQHF; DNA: TGTGCCAGCAGCTGGGAGGCAGCCCAGCCCCAGCATTTT
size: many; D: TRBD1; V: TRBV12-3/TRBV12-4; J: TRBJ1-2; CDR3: CASRTGTASNYGYTF; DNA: TGTGCCAGCAGAACCGGGACAGCCTCTAACTATGGCTACACCTTC
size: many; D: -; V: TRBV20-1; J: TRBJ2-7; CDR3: CSAREPLYEQYF; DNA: TGCAGTGCTAGAGAACCTTTATACGAGCAGTACTTC
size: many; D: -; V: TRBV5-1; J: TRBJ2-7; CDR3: CASSLDARAYEQYF; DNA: TGCGCCAGCAGCTTGGACGCCCGAGCCTACGAGCAGTACTTC
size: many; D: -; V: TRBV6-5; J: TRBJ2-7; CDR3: CASSYSPNYEQYF; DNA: TGTGCCAGCAGTTACTCGCCGAACTACGAGCAGTACTTC
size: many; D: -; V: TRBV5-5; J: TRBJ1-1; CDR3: CASSQTGTLNTEAFF; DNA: TGTGCCAGCAGCCAGACCGGGACACTGAACACTGAAGCTTTCTTT
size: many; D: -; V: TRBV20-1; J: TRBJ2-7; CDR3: CSASKTGSAYEQYF; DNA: TGCAGTGCATCCAAGACGGGGTCGGCCTACGAGCAGTACTTC